The rows below give T cell receptor beta chains drawn from one sample of a study of CD8 T cells in ankylosing spondylitis. TCRdb reanalysed the 5' RACE reads using MiXCR and keeps one entry per CDR3 protein. The sample carries around 490,000 distinct CDR3 sequences, approximately 5% recorded once. The source material was blood, either unsorted or a sorted T cell fraction (not recorded which). Every receptor here comes from a male donor with ankylosing spondylitis. CDR3s include the opening cysteine and the closing phenylalanine or tryptophan. The D gene is left open where the match is weak. A row's size may be missing; if present it is once, few, many or a size class.

TRBJ2-1 | TRBV5-1 | TRBD2 | many | CASSLLAGAPSYNEQFF | TGCGCCAGCAGCTTGTTAGCGGGTGCCCCCTCCTACAATGAGCAGTTCTTC
TRBJ2-3 | TRBV6-5 | - | many | CASSYPQGDTQYF | TGTGCCAGCAGTTACCCCCAGGGAGATACGCAGTATTTT
TRBJ1-4 | TRBV4-3 | TRBD1 | many | CASSQAGTGLSEKLFF | TGCGCCAGCAGCCAAGCCGGGACAGGGTTGAGTGAAAAACTGTTTTTT
TRBJ1-1 | TRBV12-3/TRBV12-4 | - | few | CACSSRLGGRKRNTEAFF | TGTGCCTGCAGTTCACGTCTTGGGGGGAGAAAACGGAACACTGAAGCTTTCTTT
TRBJ2-1 | TRBV20-1 | TRBD2 | many | CSARSTSGTYNEQFF | TGCAGTGCTAGATCGACTAGCGGGACCTACAATGAGCAGTTCTTC
TRBJ2-3 | TRBV20-1 | TRBD2 | - | CSASGLAVSTDTQYF | TGCAGTGCAAGTGGGCTAGCGGTTAGCACAGATACGCAGTATTTT
TRBJ1-3 | TRBV29-1 | TRBD1 | many | CSAQGQLSGNTIYF | TGCAGCGCCCAGGGACAGCTCTCTGGAAACACCATATATTTT
TRBJ1-6 | TRBV4-2 | - | many | CASSQDSGVGNSPLHF | TGTGCCAGCAGCCAAGATTCAGGGGTTGGCAATTCACCCCTCCACTTT
TRBJ2-5 | TRBV29-1 | - | many | CSGGMETQYF | TGCAGCGGGGGGATGGAGACCCAGTACTTC
TRBJ1-1 | TRBV20-1 | - | - | CIPGTNGVAEAFF | TGCATCCCAGGGACTAACGGGGTCGCTGAAGCTTTCTTT
TRBJ1-6 | TRBV20-1 | - | many | CSARDDPEVSPLHF | TGCAGTGCTAGAGATGACCCGGAGGTATCACCCCTCCACTTT
TRBJ1-6 | TRBV5-1 | - | many | CASSWGSRNRGANSPLHF | TGCGCCAGCAGCTGGGGGAGCAGAAACCGCGGGGCGAATTCACCCCTCCACTTT
TRBJ2-7 | TRBV6-1 | - | many | CASSLARFYEQYF | TGTGCCAGCAGTCTCGCCCGTTTTTACGAGCAGTACTTC
TRBJ1-1 | TRBV5-1 | - | many | CASSWSPGDTEAFF | TGCGCCAGCAGCTGGTCACCCGGAGACACTGAAGCTTTCTTT
TRBJ2-7 | TRBV20-1 | - | many | CSARKAGDEQYF | TGCAGTGCTAGAAAAGCAGGGGACGAGCAGTACTTC
TRBJ2-7 | TRBV15 | TRBD1 | many | CATSREGQGAYEQYF | TGTGCCACCAGCAGAGAGGGACAGGGGGCCTACGAGCAGTACTTC
TRBJ2-5 | TRBV4-2 | TRBD1 | many | CASSQDRPGQGQETQYF | TGTGCCAGCAGCCAAGATCGGCCGGGACAGGGCCAAGAGACCCAGTACTTC
TRBJ1-2 | TRBV29-1 | - | many | CSTRESGYTF | TGCAGCACCCGAGAGTCTGGCTACACCTTC
TRBJ2-1 | TRBV5-1 | - | many | CASSPDNYNEQFF | TGCGCCAGCAGCCCCGACAACTACAATGAGCAGTTCTTC
TRBJ2-2 | TRBV7-2 | - | many | CASSPNLGRGELFF | TGTGCCAGCAGCCCGAACCTTGGGCGCGGGGAGCTGTTTTTT
TRBJ2-2 | TRBV12-3/TRBV12-4 | - | many | CASSPPGELFF | TGTGCCAGCAGTCCCCCCGGAGAGCTGTTTTTT
TRBJ2-3 | TRBV6-1 | - | few | CASSGRLEEDTQYF | TGTGCCAGTTCCGGGAGACTCGAGGAAGATACGCAGTATTTT
TRBJ2-7 | TRBV9 | - | few | CASSGFRDNSYEQYF | TGTGCCAGCAGCGGCTTCAGGGACAACTCCTACGAGCAGTACTTC
TRBJ1-2 | TRBV28 | - | many | CASRVSGAGYGYTF | TGTGCCAGCAGAGTTTCGGGGGCGGGCTATGGCTACACCTTC
TRBJ2-3 | TRBV7-2 | - | many | CASSFRVNTDTQYF | TGTGCCAGCAGCTTTAGGGTTAACACAGATACGCAGTATTTT
TRBJ2-1 | TRBV5-1 | TRBD2 | many | CASSLVGLTYNEQFF | TGCGCCAGCAGCTTGGTGGGACTAACCTACAATGAGCAGTTCTTC
TRBJ1-5 | TRBV27 | - | many | CASSLHSINQPQHF | TGTGCCAGCAGTTTACATTCCATCAATCAGCCCCAGCATTTT
TRBJ2-1 | TRBV5-1 | - | many | CASSLESAKSYNEQFF | TGCGCCAGCAGCTTGGAGTCGGCGAAGTCCTACAATGAGCAGTTCTTC
TRBJ2-4 | TRBV18 | - | - | CASSPRTPGDYRNIQYF | TGTGCCAGCTCACCCAGGACCCCGGGAGATTATAGAAACATTCAGTACTTC
TRBJ2-1 | TRBV10-3 | - | few | CAISESDLPHEQFF | TGTGCCATCAGTGAGTCAGACCTCCCCCATGAGCAGTTCTTC
TRBJ2-6 | TRBV7-9 | - | few | CASRHSSGANVLTF | TGTGCCAGCAGGCACAGCTCTGGGGCCAACGTCCTGACTTTC
TRBJ2-1 | TRBV20-1 | TRBD2 | many | CSAGNPGLGSYNEQFF | TGCAGTGCTGGAAATCCGGGACTAGGGTCCTACAATGAGCAGTTCTTC
TRBJ1-5 | TRBV20-1 | - | - | CSASDTDYSNQPQHF | TGCAGTGCTAGCGACACGGATTATAGCAATCAGCCCCAGCATTTT
TRBJ1-5 | TRBV7-2 | TRBD1 | many | CASSVGTGGFQPQHF | TGTGCCAGCAGCGTGGGGACAGGGGGCTTTCAGCCCCAGCATTTT
TRBJ2-1 | TRBV4-2 | TRBD2 | many | CASTPRGTSGYNEQFF | TGTGCCAGCACTCCAAGAGGGACTAGCGGCTACAATGAGCAGTTCTTC
TRBJ2-3 | TRBV5-1 | - | many | CASSLLMADTQYF | TGCGCCAGCAGCCTTCTCATGGCAGATACGCAGTATTTT
TRBJ2-7 | TRBV15 | - | many | CATGPRDRSYEQYF | TGTGCCACCGGTCCCCGGGACCGCTCCTACGAGCAGTACTTC
TRBJ2-1 | TRBV30 | TRBD2 | few | CAWSVRLAGAYNEQFF | TGTGCCTGGAGTGTACGGCTAGCGGGGGCGTACAATGAGCAGTTCTTC
TRBJ2-1 | TRBV7-2 | - | - | CASSFGPLQFF | TGTGCCAGCAGCTTCGGGCCGTTGCAGTTCTTC
TRBJ2-2 | TRBV5-1 | TRBD1 | - | CASTRGTGLSLSGELFF | TGCGCCAGCACCCGAGGGACAGGCCTGTCTCTGTCGGGGGAGCTGTTTTTT
TRBJ2-1 | TRBV6-1 | - | many | CASIPLGPDADNYNEQFF | TGTGCCAGCATCCCCCTCGGTCCCGACGCGGATAATTACAATGAGCAGTTCTTC
TRBJ2-4 | TRBV5-5 | TRBD1 | few | CASSSSGQGENIQYF | TGTGCCAGCAGCTCCTCCGGACAGGGTGAAAACATTCAGTACTTC
TRBJ2-2 | TRBV11-1 | - | many | CASRQGPGELFF | TGTGCCAGCAGGCAGGGTCCCGGGGAGCTGTTTTTT